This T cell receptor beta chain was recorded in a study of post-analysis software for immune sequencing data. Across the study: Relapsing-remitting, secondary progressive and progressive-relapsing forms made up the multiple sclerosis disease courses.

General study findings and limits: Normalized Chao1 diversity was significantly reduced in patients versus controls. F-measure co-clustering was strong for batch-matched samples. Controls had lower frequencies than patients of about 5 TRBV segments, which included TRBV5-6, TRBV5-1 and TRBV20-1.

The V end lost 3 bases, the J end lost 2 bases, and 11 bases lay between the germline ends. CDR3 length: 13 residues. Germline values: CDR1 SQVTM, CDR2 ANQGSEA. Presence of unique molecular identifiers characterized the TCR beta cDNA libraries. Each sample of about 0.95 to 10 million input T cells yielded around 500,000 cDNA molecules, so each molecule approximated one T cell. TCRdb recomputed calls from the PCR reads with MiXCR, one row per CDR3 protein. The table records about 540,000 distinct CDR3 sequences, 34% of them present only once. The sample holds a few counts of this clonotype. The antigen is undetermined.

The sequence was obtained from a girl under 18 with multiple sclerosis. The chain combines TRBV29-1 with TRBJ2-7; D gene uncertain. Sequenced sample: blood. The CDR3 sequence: CSVEYGRPYEQYF. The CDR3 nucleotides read TGCAGCGTTGAGTACGGAAGGCCCTACGAGCAGTACTTC.